This entry describes one T cell receptor beta chain. There is no known antigen for this receptor. The input lacks base qualities; no much larger clone sits a single base away. TCRbeta CDR3 regions were amplified from genomic DNA by means of the immunoSEQ Assay, a bias-controlled multiplex PCR. The study's processing was this. The number of nucleated cells in each sample was estimated from the amplification of reference gene primers within the assay. To quantify the absolute abundance of each unique TCRbeta CDR3 rearrangement, sequence reads were collapsed and filtered. For each sample, productive Simpson clonality was calculated as the square root of Simpson's diversity index over productive rearrangements. Drawn from immuneACCESS, this table holds only the in-frame rearrangements with V and J called that TCRdb kept. Clones are partly lost; checked studies trace under half to an unresolved V gene and leave the rest unexplained. The D gene and trimming were derived from the DNA, and the V and J assignments and clone size from that table. Here the sample has about 140,000 clones; around 86% occur a single time. Together, the top ten hold roughly 1.4% of the sample.

This sample was included in a study of blood T cell repertoires in COVID-19 (dated by TCRdb to about 2020). Regarding the research as a whole: Collaborator samples came from the United States, Italy and Spain and covered acute and convalescent phases of COVID-19. Samples came from the ongoing ImmuneRACE study (first 160 participants) plus 1,254 subjects from 6 global collaborators. The prospective study material was composed of cDNA or gDNA derived from T cells, B-cell-depleted T cells, or PBMCs. A freely available public database, intended as a resource for researchers studying the immune response to SARS-CoV-2, is where the repertoires were released. Where available, HLA class I and class II types were taken from metadata supplied by the sample provider and were not determined by assay-based typing. A de-identified subject ID, COVID-19 status, age in years and sex were almost always included in the sample metadata. Deeply sampled blood TCRbeta repertoires from subjects exposed to, actively infected with, or recovered from COVID-19 were included in the dataset.

The paper as a whole reports these results and caveats: The quantity of clinical and demographic metadata differed by source and by participant and was supplied without curation.

From cysteine to phenylalanine, the CDR3 is 14 amino acids long. This entry keeps only the CDR3 DNA: 42 bases, framed from base 1. The germline V gene supplies CDR1 MNHEY and CDR2 SVGAGI. Trimming accounts for 5 bases at V and 4 bases at J, while the number of junction bases matched to no gene is 4. Collaborating institutions collected whole blood in K2EDTA tubes following their own protocols. For TCRbeta analysis, collaborators shipped samples as frozen whole blood, isolated PBMCs, or DNA extracted from either of those sample types. The V and J genes are TRBV6-5 and TRBJ2-7; TRBD1 fits 11 bases in the junction. The clonotype was recovered from a human donor in a cohort sampled during active COVID-19. Source material: peripheral blood. The nucleotide sequence reads as follows: TGTGCCAGCAGTCGGGACAGGGGGTTGTACGAGCAGTACTTC. It translates as CASSRDRGLYEQYF.